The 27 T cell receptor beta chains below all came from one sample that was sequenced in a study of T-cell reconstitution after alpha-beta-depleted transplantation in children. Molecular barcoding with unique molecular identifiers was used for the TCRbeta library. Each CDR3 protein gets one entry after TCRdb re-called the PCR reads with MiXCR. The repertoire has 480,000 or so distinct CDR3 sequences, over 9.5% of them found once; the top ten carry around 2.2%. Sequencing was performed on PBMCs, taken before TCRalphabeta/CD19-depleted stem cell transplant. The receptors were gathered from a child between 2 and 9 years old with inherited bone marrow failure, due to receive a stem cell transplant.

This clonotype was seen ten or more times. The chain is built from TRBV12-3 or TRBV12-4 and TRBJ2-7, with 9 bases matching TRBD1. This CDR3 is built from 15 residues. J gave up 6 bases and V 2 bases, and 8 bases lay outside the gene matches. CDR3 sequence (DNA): TGTGCCAGCAGTTTAACGCTAGGACAGGGGAGCGAGCAGTACTTC. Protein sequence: CASSLTLGQGSEQYF.

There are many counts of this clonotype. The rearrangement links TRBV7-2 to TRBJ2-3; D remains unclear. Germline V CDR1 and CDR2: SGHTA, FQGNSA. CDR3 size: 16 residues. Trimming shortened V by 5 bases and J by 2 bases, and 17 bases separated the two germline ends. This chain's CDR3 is CASSPLFAVYTDTQYF. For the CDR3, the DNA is TGTGCCAGCAGCCCACTTTTCGCAGTTTACACAGATACGCAGTATTTT. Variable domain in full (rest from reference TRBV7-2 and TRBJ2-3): GAGVSQSPSNKVTEKGKDVELRCDPISGHTALYWYRQSLGQGLEFLIYFQGNSAPDKSGLPSDRFSAERTGGSVSTLTIQRTQQEDSAVYLCASSPLFAVYTDTQYFGPGTRLTVL.

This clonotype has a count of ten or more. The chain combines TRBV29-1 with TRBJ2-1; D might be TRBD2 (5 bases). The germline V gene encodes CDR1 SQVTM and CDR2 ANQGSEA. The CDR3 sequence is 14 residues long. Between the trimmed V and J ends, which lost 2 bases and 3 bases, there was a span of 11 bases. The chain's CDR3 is CSVEPRTDYNEQFF. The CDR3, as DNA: TGCAGCGTTGAACCACGGACTGACTACAATGAGCAGTTCTTC.

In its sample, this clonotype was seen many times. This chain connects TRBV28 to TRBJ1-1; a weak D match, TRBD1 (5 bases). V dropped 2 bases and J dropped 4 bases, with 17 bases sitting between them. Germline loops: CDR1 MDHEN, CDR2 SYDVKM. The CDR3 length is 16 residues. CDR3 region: CASSLNLVGVGTEAFF. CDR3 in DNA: TGTGCCAGCAGTTTAAATCTAGTAGGGGTTGGCACTGAAGCTTTCTTT.

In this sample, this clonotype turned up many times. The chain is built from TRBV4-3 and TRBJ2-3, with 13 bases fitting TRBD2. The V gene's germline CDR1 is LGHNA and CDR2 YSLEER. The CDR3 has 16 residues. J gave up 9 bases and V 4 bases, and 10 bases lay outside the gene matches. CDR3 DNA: TGCGCCAGCAGCCCGGTGGGGACTAGCGGGATGCAGACGCAGTATTTT. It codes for CASSPVGTSGMQTQYF.

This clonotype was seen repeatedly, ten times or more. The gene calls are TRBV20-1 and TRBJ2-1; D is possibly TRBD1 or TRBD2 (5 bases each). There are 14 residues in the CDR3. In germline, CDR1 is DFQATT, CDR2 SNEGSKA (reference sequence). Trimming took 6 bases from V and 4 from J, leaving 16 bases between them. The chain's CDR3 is CSATAAGTYNEQFF. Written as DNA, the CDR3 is TGCAGTGCCACCGCGGCTGGGACGTACAATGAGCAGTTCTTC.

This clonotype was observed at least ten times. The CDR3 loop reads CSATLAGGPRNEQFF. The CDR3 nucleotides read TGCAGTGCCACACTAGCGGGAGGGCCTAGGAATGAGCAGTTCTTC. This chain uses TRBV20-1 with TRBJ2-1; 13 nucleotides match TRBD2. Germline V lookup: CDR1 DFQATT, CDR2 SNEGSKA (reference sequence). V lost 6 bases to trimming and J lost 7 bases; unmatched junction nucleotides: 9. This CDR3 comprises 15 residues.

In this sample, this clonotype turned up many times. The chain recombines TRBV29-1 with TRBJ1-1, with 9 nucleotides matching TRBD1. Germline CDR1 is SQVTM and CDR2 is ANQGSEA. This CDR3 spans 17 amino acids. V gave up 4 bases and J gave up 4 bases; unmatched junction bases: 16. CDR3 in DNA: TGCAGCGTTGCAGGGGACAGGGAAGGGGGGATGTTCACTGAAGCTTTCTTT. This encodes CSVAGDREGGMFTEAFF.

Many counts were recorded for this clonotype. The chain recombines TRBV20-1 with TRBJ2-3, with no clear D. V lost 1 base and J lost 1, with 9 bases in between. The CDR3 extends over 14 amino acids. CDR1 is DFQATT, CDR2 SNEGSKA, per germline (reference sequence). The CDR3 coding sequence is TGCAGTGCTAGAGTCTGGGAACGCACAGATACGCAGTATTTT. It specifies CSARVWERTDTQYF.

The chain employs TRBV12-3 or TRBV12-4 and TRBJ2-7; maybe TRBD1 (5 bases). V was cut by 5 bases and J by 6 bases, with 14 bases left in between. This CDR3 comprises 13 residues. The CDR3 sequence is CASSTKGPGEQYF. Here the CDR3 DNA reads TGTGCCAGCAGTACTAAGGGGCCGGGCGAGCAGTACTTC.

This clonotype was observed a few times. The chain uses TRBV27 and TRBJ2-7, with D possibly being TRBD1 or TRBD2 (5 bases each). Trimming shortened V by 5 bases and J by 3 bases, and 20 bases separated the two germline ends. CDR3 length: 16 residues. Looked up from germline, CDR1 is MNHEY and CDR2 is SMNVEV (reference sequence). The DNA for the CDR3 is TGTGCCAGCAGTCTGGTCGGTACTAGGGGTTTCTACGAGCAGTACTTC. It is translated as CASSLVGTRGFYEQYF.

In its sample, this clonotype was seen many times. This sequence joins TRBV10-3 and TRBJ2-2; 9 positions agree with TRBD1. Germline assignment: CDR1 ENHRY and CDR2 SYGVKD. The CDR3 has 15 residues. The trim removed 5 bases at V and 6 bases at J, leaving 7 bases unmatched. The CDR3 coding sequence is TGTGCCATCAGTTACACGGACAGGGGCCCCGGGGAGCTGTTTTTT. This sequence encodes CAISYTDRGPGELFF.

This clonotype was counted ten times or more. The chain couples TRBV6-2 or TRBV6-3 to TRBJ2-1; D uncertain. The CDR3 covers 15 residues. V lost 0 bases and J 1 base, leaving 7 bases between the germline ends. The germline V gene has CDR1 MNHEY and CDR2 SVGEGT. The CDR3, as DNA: TGTGCCAGCAGTTACTCCCTGTTTTCCTACAATGAGCAGTTCTTC. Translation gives CASSYSLFSYNEQFF.

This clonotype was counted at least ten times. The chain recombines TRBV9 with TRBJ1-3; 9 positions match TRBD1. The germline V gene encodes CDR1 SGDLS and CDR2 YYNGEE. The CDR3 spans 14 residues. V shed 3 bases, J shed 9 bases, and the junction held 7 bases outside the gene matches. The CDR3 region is CASSAWTGESTIYF. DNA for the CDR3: TGTGCCAGCAGCGCCTGGACAGGGGAAAGCACCATATATTTT. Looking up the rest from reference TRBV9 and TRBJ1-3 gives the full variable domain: DSGVTQTPKHLITATGQRVTLRCSPRSGDLSVYWYQQSLDQGLQFLIQYYNGEERAKGNILERFSAQQFPDLHSELNLSSLELGDSALYFCASSAWTGESTIYFGEGSWLTVV.

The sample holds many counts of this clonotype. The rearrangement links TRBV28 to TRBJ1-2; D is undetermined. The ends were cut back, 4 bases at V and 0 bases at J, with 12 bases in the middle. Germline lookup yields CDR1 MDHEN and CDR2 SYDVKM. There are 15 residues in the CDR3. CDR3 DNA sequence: TGTGCCAGCAGTTCCCCTGGTGGCGCTAACTATGGCTACACCTTC. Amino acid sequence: CASSSPGGANYGYTF.

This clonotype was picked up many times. The CDR3 coding sequence is TGTGCCAGCAGTTTGGGGGCCGGGGGGAATGAGCAGTTCTTC. Protein: CASSLGAGGNEQFF. The J gene is TRBJ2-1, the V gene TRBV27; TRBD2 is a possible D gene (7 bases). Germline V gene sequence: CDR1 MNHEY, CDR2 SMNVEV (reference sequence). The CDR3 covers 14 residues. V lost 3 bases, J lost 7 bases, and 13 bases lay in between.

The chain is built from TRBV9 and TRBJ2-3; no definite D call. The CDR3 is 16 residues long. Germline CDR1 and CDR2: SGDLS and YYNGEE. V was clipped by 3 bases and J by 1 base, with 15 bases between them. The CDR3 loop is CASSAPTFTGTDTQYF. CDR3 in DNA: TGTGCCAGCAGCGCCCCCACCTTCACCGGCACAGATACGCAGTATTTT.

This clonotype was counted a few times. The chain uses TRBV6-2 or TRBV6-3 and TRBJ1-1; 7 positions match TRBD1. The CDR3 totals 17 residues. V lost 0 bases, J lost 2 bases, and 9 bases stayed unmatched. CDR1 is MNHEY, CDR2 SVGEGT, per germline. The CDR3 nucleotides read TGTGCCAGCAGTTACTCGAGAGGCCCAGGGGGTAACACTGAAGCTTTCTTT. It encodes CASSYSRGPGGNTEAFF.

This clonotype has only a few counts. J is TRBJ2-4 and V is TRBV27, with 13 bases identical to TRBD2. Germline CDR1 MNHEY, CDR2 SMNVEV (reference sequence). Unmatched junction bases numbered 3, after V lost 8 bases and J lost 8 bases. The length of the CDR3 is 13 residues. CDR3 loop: CASGTSGTDIQYF. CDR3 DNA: TGTGCCAGCGGGACTAGCGGGACGGACATTCAGTACTTC.

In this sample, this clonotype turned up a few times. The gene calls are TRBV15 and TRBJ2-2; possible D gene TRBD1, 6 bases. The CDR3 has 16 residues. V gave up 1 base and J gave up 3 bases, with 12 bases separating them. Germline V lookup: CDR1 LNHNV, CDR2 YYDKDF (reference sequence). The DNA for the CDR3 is TGTGCCACCAGCAGAGGGGGAGCAGGGGACACCGGGGAGCTGTTTTTT. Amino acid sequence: CATSRGGAGDTGELFF.

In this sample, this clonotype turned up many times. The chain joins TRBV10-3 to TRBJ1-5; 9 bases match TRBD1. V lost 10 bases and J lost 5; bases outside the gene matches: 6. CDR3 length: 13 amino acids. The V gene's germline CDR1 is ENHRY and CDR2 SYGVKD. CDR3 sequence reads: CASRDRVDQPQHF. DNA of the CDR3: TGTGCCAGCAGGGACAGGGTTGATCAGCCCCAGCATTTT.

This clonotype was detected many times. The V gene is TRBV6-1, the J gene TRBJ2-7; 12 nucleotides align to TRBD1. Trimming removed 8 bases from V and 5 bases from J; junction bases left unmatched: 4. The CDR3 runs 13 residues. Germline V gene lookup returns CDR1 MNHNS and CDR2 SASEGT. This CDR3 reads CASAGTGGHEQYF. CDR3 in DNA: TGTGCCAGCGCCGGGACAGGGGGCCACGAGCAGTACTTC.

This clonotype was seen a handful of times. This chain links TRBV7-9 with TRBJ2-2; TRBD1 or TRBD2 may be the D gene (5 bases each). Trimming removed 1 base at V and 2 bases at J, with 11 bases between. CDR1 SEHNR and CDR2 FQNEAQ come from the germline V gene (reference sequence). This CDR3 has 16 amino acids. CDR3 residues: CASSLVGTPNTGELFF. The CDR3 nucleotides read TGTGCCAGCAGCTTAGTCGGGACCCCCAACACCGGGGAGCTGTTTTTT.

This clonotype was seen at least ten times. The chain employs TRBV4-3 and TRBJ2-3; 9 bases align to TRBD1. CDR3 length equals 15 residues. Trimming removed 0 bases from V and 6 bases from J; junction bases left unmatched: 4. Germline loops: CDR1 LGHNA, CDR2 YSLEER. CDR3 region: CASSQDDRGADTQYF. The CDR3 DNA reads TGCGCCAGCAGCCAAGACGACAGGGGGGCTGATACGCAGTATTTT.

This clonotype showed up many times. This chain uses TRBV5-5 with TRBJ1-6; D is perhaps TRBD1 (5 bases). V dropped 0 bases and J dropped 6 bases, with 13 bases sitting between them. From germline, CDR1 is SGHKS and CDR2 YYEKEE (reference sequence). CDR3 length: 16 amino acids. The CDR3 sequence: CASSLDPGLINSPLHF. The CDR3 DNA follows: TGTGCCAGCAGCTTGGACCCGGGACTGATTAATTCACCCCTCCACTTT.

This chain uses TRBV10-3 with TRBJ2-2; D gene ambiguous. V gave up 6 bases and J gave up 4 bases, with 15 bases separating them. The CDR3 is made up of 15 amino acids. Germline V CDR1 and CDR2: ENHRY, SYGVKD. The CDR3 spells CAISSLEDTTGELFF. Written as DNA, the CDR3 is TGTGCCATCAGCTCCTTGGAAGACACCACCGGGGAGCTGTTTTTT.

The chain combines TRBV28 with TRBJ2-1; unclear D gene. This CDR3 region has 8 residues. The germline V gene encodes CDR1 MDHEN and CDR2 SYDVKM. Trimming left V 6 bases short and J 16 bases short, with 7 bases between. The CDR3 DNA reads TGTGCCAGCAGGGCCCATTTCTTC. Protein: CASRAHFF.